This TCR beta chain came from a study of blood T cell repertoires in COVID-19 (dated by TCRdb to between 2020 and 2021). Regarding the research as a whole: The collaborator samples originated in the United States, Italy and Spain and spanned the acute and convalescent phases of COVID-19. The material from the prospective study consisted of cDNA or gDNA derived from T cells, B-cell-depleted T cells, or PBMCs. Subjects who had been exposed to COVID-19, were actively infected with it, or had recovered from it provided the deeply sampled blood TCRbeta repertoires that made up the dataset. The repertoires were released in a freely available public database meant as a resource for research on the immune response to SARS-CoV-2. Samples were obtained from the ongoing ImmuneRACE study (first 160 participants) and from about 1,300 subjects provided by 6 global collaborators. Nearly every sample came with metadata listing a de-identified subject ID, COVID-19 status, age in years and sex. HLA class I and class II types, where available, came from metadata supplied by the sample provider rather than from assay-based typing.

General conclusions and limits of the study: The amount of clinical and demographic metadata varied by source and participant and was provided uncurated.

Enrolling through a virtual design, the prospective study's participants ranged in age from roughly 18 to 89 years and lived across roughly 23 United States geographic areas. In the prospective study, cohorts were assigned on the basis of participant-reported clinical history obtained from a screening survey and a study questionnaire. Each participant in the prospective study had whole blood, serum and a nasopharyngeal or oropharyngeal swab collected by mobile phlebotomists. Prospective study participants could optionally give additional blood draws and questionnaires over a 2-month period. Blood samples from the prospective study were shipped frozen or at room temperature prior to DNA extraction. Of note for this clone: This receptor's antigen is unknown. It has no much larger one-base neighbor in the sample; base qualities were not kept.

Per the germline V gene, SGHVS is the CDR1 and FQNEAQ is the CDR2. At the junction V is shortened by 0 bases and J by 7 bases, with 10 bases in between. There are 15 amino acids in the CDR3, from cysteine to phenylalanine inclusive. Only CDR3 DNA is held: 45 bases, read in frame from base 1. TCRbeta CDR3 regions were amplified from genomic DNA using the immunoSEQ Assay, a bias-controlled multiplex PCR. The original pipeline was this. Within the assay, amplification of reference gene primers was used to estimate how many nucleated cells each sample contained. Sequence reads were collapsed and filtered to measure the absolute abundance of every unique TCRbeta CDR3 rearrangement. Productive Simpson clonality was computed per sample as the square root of Simpson's diversity index over productive rearrangements. Not all clones reach the TCRdb copy of this immuneACCESS table, which keeps in-frame sequences only. Checked studies attribute under half of the gap to unresolved V genes and leave the rest unexplained. That table furnishes V, J and clone size, whereas the DNA furnished D and trimming. Within this sample are some 150,000 clones, with roughly 90% of them counted one time only. Roughly 1.2% of the sample is held by the ten biggest clonotypes.

The sequence derives from a woman in her thirties with acute COVID-19. Recombination joined TRBV7-8 with TRBJ1-6; the D region possibly corresponds to TRBD1 (5 bases align). Source material: PBMCs or T cells enriched from blood (not recorded which). The sequence in DNA is TGTGCCAGCAGCTTAGCGGGGCGGACGAATTCACCCCTCCACTTT. Its product reads: CASSLAGRTNSPLHF.